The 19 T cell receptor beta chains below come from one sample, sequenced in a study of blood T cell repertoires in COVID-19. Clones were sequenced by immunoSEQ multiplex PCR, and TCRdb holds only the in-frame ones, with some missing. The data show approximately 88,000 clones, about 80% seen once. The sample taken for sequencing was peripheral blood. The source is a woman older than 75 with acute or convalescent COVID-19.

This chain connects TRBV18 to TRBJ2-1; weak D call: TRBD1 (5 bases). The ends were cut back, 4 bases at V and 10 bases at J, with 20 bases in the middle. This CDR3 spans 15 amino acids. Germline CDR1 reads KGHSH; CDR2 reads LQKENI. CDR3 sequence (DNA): TGTGCCAGCTCACTATTAGGGCAGGGCAAAGGCGAGCAGTTCTTC. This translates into CASSLLGQGKGEQFF. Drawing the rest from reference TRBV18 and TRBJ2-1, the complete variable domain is NAGVMQNPRHLVRRRGQEARLRCSPMKGHSHVYWYRQLPEEGLKFMVYLQKENIIDESGMPKERFSAEFPKEGPSILRIQQVVRGDSAAYFCASSLLGQGKGEQFFGPGTRLTVL.

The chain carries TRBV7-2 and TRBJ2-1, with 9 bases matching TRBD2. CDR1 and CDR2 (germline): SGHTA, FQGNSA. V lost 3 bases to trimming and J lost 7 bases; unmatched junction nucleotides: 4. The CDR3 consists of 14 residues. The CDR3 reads CASSFSGSTNEQFF. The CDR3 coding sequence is TGTGCCAGCAGCTTTAGCGGGAGTACGAATGAGCAGTTCTTC.

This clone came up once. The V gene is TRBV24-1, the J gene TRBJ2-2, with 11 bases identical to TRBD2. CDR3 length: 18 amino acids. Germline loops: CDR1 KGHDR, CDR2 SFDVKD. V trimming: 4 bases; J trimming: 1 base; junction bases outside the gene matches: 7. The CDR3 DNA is TGTGCCACCAGTGACGTTAGCGGGGGGGCCGGGAACACCGGGGAGCTGTTTTTT. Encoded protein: CATSDVSGGAGNTGELFF.

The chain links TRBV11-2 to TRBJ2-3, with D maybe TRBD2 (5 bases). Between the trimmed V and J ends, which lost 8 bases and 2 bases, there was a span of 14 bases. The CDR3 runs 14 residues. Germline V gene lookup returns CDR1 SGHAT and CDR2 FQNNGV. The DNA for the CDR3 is TGTGCCAGCCGCATGTTACTAGACACAGATACGCAGTATTTT. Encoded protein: CASRMLLDTDTQYF. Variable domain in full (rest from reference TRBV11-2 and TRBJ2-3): EAGVAQSPRYKIIEKRQSVAFWCNPISGHATLYWYQQILGQGPKLLIQFQNNGVVDDSQLPKDRFSAERLKGVDSTLKIQPAKLEDSAVYLCASRMLLDTDTQYFGPGTRLTVL.

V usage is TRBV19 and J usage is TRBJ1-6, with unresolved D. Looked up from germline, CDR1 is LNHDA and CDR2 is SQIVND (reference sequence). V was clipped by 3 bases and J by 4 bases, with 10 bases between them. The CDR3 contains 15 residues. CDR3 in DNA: TGTGCCAGTAGTATCAGACTGAATTATAATTCACCCCTCCACTTT. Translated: CASSIRLNYNSPLHF.

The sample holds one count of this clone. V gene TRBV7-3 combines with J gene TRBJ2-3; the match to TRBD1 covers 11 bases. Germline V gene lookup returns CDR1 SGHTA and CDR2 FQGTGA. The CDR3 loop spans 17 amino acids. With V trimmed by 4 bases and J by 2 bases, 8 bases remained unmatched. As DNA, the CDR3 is TGTGCCAGCAGCTCCGGGACAGGGGGTTTTATCACAGATACGCAGTATTTT. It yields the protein CASSSGTGGFITDTQYF.

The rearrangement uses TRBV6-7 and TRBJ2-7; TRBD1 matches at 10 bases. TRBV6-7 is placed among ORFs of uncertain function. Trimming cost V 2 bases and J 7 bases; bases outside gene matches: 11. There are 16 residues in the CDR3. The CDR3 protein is CASSYQDRGGTFEQYF. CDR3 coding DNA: TGTGCCAGCAGTTACCAGGACAGGGGGGGGACTTTTGAGCAGTACTTC.

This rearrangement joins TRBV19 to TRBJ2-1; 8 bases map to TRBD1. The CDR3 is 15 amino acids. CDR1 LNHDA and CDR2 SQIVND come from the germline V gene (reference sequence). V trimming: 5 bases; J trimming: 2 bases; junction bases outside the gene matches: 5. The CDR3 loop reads CASSRTGWTYNEQFF. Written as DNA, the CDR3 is TGTGCCAGTAGTCGGACAGGGTGGACCTACAATGAGCAGTTCTTC. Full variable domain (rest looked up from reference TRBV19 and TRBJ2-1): DGGITQSPKYLFRKEGQNVTLSCEQNLNHDAMYWYRQDPGQGLRLIYYSQIVNDFQKGDIAEGYSVSREKKESFPLTVTSAQKNPTAFYLCASSRTGWTYNEQFFGPGTRLTVL.

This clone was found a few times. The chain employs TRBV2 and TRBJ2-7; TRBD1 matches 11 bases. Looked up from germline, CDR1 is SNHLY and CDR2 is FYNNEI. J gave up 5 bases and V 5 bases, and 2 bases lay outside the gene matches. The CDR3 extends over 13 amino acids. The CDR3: CASSWTGGNEQYF. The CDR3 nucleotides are TGTGCCAGCAGTTGGACAGGGGGCAACGAGCAGTACTTC. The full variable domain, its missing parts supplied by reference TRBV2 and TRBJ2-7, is EPEVTQTPSHQVTQMGQEVILRCVPISNHLYFYWYRQILGQKVEFLVSFYNNEISEKSEIFDDQFSVERPDGSNFTLKIRSTKLEDSAMYFCASSWTGGNEQYFGPGTRLTVT.

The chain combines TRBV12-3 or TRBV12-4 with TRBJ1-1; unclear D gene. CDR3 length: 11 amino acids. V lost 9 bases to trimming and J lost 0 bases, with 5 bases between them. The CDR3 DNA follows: TGTGCCAGTTTCATGAACACTGAAGCTTTCTTT. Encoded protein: CASFMNTEAFF.

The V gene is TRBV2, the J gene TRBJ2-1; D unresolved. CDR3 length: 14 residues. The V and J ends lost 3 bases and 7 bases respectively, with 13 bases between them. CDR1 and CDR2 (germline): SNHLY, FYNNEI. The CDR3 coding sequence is TGTGCCAGCAGTGAGTCTCTTCCAGTGAATGAGCAGTTCTTC. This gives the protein CASSESLPVNEQFF.

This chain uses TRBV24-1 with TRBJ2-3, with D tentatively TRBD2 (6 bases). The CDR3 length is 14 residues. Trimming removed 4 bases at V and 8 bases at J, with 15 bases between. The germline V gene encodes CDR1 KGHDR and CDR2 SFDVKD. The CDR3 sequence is CATSEPGTVTTQYF. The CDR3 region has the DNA TGTGCCACCAGTGAACCGGGGACTGTGACTACGCAGTATTTT.

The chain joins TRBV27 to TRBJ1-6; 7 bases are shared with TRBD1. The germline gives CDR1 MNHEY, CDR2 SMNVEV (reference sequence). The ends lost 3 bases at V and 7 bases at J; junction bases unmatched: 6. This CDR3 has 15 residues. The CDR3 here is CASSLRTGMNSPLHF. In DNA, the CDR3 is TGTGCCAGCAGTTTGCGGACAGGAATGAATTCACCCCTCCACTTT.

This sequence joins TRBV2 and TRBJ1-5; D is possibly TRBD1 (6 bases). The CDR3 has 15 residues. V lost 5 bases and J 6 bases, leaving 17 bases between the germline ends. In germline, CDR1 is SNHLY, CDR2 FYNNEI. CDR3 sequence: CASSQGRGKGQPQHF. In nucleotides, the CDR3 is TGTGCCAGCAGTCAGGGCAGGGGAAAGGGTCAGCCCCAGCATTTT.

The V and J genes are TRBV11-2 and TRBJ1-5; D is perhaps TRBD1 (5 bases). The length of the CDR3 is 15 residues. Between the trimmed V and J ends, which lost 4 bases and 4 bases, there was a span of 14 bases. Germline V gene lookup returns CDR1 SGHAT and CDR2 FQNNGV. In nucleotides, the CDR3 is TGTGCCAGCAGCTCCAACACAGGCTATAATCAGCCCCAGCATTTT. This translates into CASSSNTGYNQPQHF.

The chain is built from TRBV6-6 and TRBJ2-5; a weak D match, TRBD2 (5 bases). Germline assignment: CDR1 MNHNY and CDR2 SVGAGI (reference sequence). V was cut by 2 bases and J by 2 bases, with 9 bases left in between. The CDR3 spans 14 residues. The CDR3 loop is CASSYGGEQETQYF. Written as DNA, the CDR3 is TGTGCCAGCAGTTACGGAGGAGAGCAAGAGACCCAGTACTTC.

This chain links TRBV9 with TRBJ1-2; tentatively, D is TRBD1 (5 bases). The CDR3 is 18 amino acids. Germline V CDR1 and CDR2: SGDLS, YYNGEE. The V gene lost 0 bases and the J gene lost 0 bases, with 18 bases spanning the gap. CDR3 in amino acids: CASSVVVSPDTSNYGYTF. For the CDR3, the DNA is TGTGCCAGCAGCGTAGTAGTCTCCCCGGACACTTCTAACTATGGCTACACCTTC.

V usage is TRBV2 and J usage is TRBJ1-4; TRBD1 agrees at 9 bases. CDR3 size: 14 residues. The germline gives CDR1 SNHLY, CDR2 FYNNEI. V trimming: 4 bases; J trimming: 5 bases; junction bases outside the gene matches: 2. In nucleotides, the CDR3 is TGTGCCAGCAGTGGGACAGGGGAAAATGAAAAACTGTTTTTT. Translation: CASSGTGENEKLFF.

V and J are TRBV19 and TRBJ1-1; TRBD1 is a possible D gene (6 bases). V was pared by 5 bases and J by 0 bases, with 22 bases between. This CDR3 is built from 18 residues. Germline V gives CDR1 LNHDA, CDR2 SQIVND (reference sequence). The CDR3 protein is CASSREDRGIKMNTEAFF. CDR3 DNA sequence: TGTGCCAGTAGTCGGGAGGACAGAGGGATAAAGATGAACACTGAAGCTTTCTTT.